This TCR beta chain stems from a study of blood T cell repertoires in COVID-19. This clone was found a few times. Only in-frame clones appear in the TCRdb table, and some are missing; sequencing was by immunoSEQ multiplex PCR. The table lists 60,000 or so clones, around 66% of them singletons. J gave up 0 bases and V 10 bases, and 8 bases lay outside the gene matches. The length of the CDR3 is 14 residues. The germline V gene has CDR1 MNHEY and CDR2 SMNVEV (reference sequence). Sequenced material: PBMCs or T cells enriched from blood (not recorded which). This TCR was sampled from a woman aged 55-69 years who had been exposed to COVID-19. V gene TRBV27 combines with J gene TRBJ1-1, with 7 bases identical to TRBD1. The CDR3 bases are TGTGCCACCCGCGAAGGGGGCGTGAACACTGAAGCTTTCTTT. This sequence encodes CATREGGVNTEAFF.